This record concerns one T cell receptor beta chain sequence. This receptor's antigen is unknown. No per-base quality is available; no much larger clone lies one base away. The library was built by means of PCR. TCRdb names Illumina HiSeq 2500 as the instrument used. To normalize quantification of the TCRbeta repertoire, the TCR libraries were built with molecular barcoding that relied on unique molecular identifiers. Through fastp at Q25 and MiXCR, TCRdb rebuilt clones from the public reads, retaining in-frame beta chains. Identical CDR3 protein sequences are pooled into one entry, listed with their most common genes and DNA. The sample table lists approximately 1,000,000 distinct CDR3 sequences, about 29% of them with a count of one. 28% of the sample belongs to the ten largest clones. The sample originates from a study of T-cell reconstitution after alpha-beta-depleted transplantation in children (TCRdb year 2016). With regard to the full study: The study quantitatively tracked T-cell immune reconstitution after TCRalphabeta/CD19-depleted allogeneic hematopoietic cell transplantation in children using TCR repertoire profiling.

The treatment or condition label, as the study defines it: allogeneic hematopoietic cell transplantation with graft depleted of TCRalphabeta T cells and CD19 B cells. The transplant recipients were children given TCRalphabeta/CD19-depleted allogeneic hematopoietic cell grafts. What the research found in general, with its limitations: The frequencies of hyperexpanded clones fell over the following months, and after one year, T-cell counts and TCRbeta diversity were mostly attributed to newly produced T cells. The apparently early alphabetaT-cell count recovery about two months after transplant was reportedly dependent on only several hundred rapidly expanded clones derived from non-depleted graft cells. In some patients, the high TCRbeta diversity seen at day 60 was put down to recipient T cells and intrathymic progenitors that had survived conditioning.

Based on the germline V gene, the CDR1 and CDR2 sequences are MDHEN and SYDVKM. V has 8 bases trimmed and J has 1 base trimmed; junction bases matching no gene number 6. Counted from cysteine to phenylalanine, this CDR3 has 14 amino acids. CDR3 DNA is the only sequence kept; it has 42 bases, read in frame from the first base. This clonotype was sampled from a boy under two years old who had a stem cell transplant for SCID, so the T cells may come from the graft donor. The chain couples TRBV28 to TRBJ2-5; 8 bases in the junction line up with TRBD1. The sequences come from PBMCs, mostly from graft donor cells, collected 360 days after TCRalphabeta/CD19-depleted stem cell transplant. CDR3 region: CASGRDRIQETQYF. The DNA is TGTGCCAGCGGCCGGGACAGGATCCAAGAGACCCAGTACTTC. The full variable domain, with segments outside the CDR3 supplied by the reference TRBV28 and TRBJ2-5 proteins, appears as DVKVTQSSRYLVKRTGEKVFLECVQDMDHENMFWYRQDPGLGLRLIYFSYDVKMKEKGDIPEGYSVSREKKERFSLILESASTNQTSMYLCASGRDRIQETQYFGPGTRLLVL.